This T cell receptor beta chain was identified during a study of T cell changes during pregnancy in multiple sclerosis. Germline loops: CDR1 LNHDA, CDR2 SQIVND (reference sequence). This CDR3 has 14 residues. The ends were cut back, 3 bases at V and 1 base at J, with 9 bases in the middle. TCRdb's copy holds only in-frame clones and misses some; the assay was immunoSEQ multiplex PCR. Among around 61,000 clones listed, about 86% were seen once. The sequenced sample was peripheral blood from another person, used as feeder cells. This TCR derives from a human donor whose cells served as feeder cells for cultures in a pregnancy study. The chain couples TRBV19 to TRBJ2-5, with D perhaps matching TRBD1 or TRBD2 (5 bases each). The CDR3 coding sequence is TGTGCCAGTAGTATTACTGGGGGCCAAGAGACCCAGTACTTC. This translates into CASSITGGQETQYF.